Listed below are T cell receptor beta chains from one sample, sequenced in a study of PD-1 blockade in classical Hodgkin lymphoma. The data were produced by immunoSEQ multiplex PCR, yet TCRdb's version contains in-frame clones alone and is incomplete. Counted here are approximately 73,000 clones, about 92% occurring once; the ten biggest clones make up approximately 8%. Sequences were derived from peripheral blood mononuclear cells (PBMCs), sampled at baseline. The receptors stem from a human donor with classical Hodgkin lymphoma. Each CDR3 is given with its conserved first and last residue. The D gene is left open where the match is weak. Clone size is not always given. Where it is, it says once, few, many or a class for expanded clones.

clone size	D gene	V gene	J gene	CDR3 protein	CDR3 DNA
-	-	TRBV7-9	TRBJ2-7	CASHDSGQREQYF	TGTGCCAGCCATGACTCGGGACAAAGGGAGCAGTACTTC
-	-	TRBV30	TRBJ2-5	CAWGPGNQETQYF	TGTGCCTGGGGCCCGGGGAACCAAGAGACCCAGTACTTC
once	-	TRBV6-5	TRBJ1-2	CASSTVLDTTYGYTF	TGTGCCAGCAGCACAGTCCTAGACACAACCTATGGCTACACCTTC
few	-	TRBV6-5	TRBJ2-5	CASRPGHSFKETQYF	TGTGCCAGCAGACCGGGACACTCATTCAAGGAGACCCAGTACTTC
-	-	TRBV10-3	TRBJ1-1	CAISSAASNTEAFF	TGTGCCATCAGTTCAGCTGCATCGAACACTGAAGCTTTCTTT
-	-	TRBV7-6	TRBJ2-7	CASSLGGTYEQYF	TGTGCCAGCAGCTTAGGGGGTACCTACGAGCAGTACTTC
once	-	TRBV6-1	TRBJ1-5	CASRGQGGYQPQHF	TGTGCCAGCAGGGGCCAGGGTGGGTATCAGCCCCAGCATTTT
-	-	TRBV5-1	TRBJ2-7	CASSLDGQGTYEQYF	TGCGCCAGCAGCTTGGATGGTCAGGGAACCTACGAGCAGTACTTC
-	-	TRBV4-2	TRBJ1-3	CASSQEDASSSGNTIYF	TGTGCCAGCAGCCAAGAAGACGCCAGCTCCTCTGGAAACACCATATATTTT
-	-	TRBV27	TRBJ2-7	CASSFPSTSLVYF	TGTGCCAGCAGTTTCCCGTCGACTAGTTTGGTGTACTTC
-	TRBD1	TRBV5-6	TRBJ2-2	CASSPFRTGGDTGELFF	TGTGCCAGCAGCCCCTTTAGGACAGGGGGCGACACCGGGGAGCTGTTTTTT
-	-	TRBV5-1	TRBJ2-2	CASSRTVSATGELFF	TGCGCCAGCAGTAGGACAGTTTCGGCCACCGGGGAGCTGTTTTTT
-	-	TRBV21-1	TRBJ2-2	CASGAGTRNTGELFF	TGTGCCAGCGGGGCAGGGACGAGGAACACCGGGGAGCTGTTTTTT
-	-	TRBV10-3	TRBJ2-1	CAIGPPQHPAGEQFF	TGTGCCATAGGCCCCCCCCAACACCCCGCGGGTGAGCAGTTCTTC
-	TRBD1	TRBV18	TRBJ2-3	CASSPIFVGGGTDTQYF	TGTGCCAGCTCACCAATTTTTGTAGGGGGCGGGACAGATACGCAGTATTTT
once	-	TRBV5-4	TRBJ2-7	CASSLRQSEQYF	TGTGCCAGCAGCTTGCGGCAGTCCGAGCAGTACTTC
-	-	TRBV19	TRBJ1-4	CASRWDTRAEPEKLFF	TGTGCCAGTAGATGGGACACCCGCGCCGAGCCCGAAAAACTGTTTTTT
-	TRBD1	TRBV6-5	TRBJ2-1	CASSGGQGVYNEQFF	TGTGCCAGCAGTGGCGGACAGGGGGTCTACAATGAGCAGTTCTTC
-	-	TRBV7-8	TRBJ2-7	CASSLVVAYEQYF	TGTGCCAGCAGCTTAGTCGTAGCATACGAGCAGTACTTC
few	TRBD1	TRBV7-9	TRBJ2-7	CASSLARDRVGDEQYF	TGTGCCAGCAGCTTAGCGAGGGACAGGGTCGGAGACGAGCAGTACTTC
-	TRBD1	TRBV7-9	TRBJ1-5	CASSLWGRGRNQPQHF	TGTGCCAGCAGCTTATGGGGCAGGGGGAGAAATCAGCCCCAGCATTTT
-	-	TRBV5-4	TRBJ2-5	CASSGDDQETQYF	TGTGCCAGCAGCGGGGACGACCAAGAGACCCAGTACTTC
-	-	TRBV2	TRBJ2-7	CASSGGTGENWYEQYF	TGTGCCAGCAGTGGGGGAACAGGTGAGAACTGGTACGAGCAGTACTTC
-	-	TRBV5-4	TRBJ2-5	CASSPGYQETQYF	TGTGCCAGCAGCCCCGGGTACCAAGAGACCCAGTACTTC
-	-	TRBV11-2	TRBJ2-3	CASSPIWTSTDTQYF	TGTGCCAGCAGCCCGATATGGACTAGCACAGATACGCAGTATTTT
-	-	TRBV9	TRBJ2-5	CASSASEETQYF	TGTGCCAGCAGCGCGTCCGAAGAGACCCAGTACTTC
few	-	TRBV7-9	TRBJ1-1	CASSSPLRDTEAFF	TGTGCCAGCAGCTCCCCGCTCCGGGACACTGAAGCTTTCTTT
-	TRBD2	TRBV5-1	TRBJ2-3	CASSRLAGTDTQYF	TGCGCCAGCAGCCGTCTAGCGGGAACAGATACGCAGTATTTT
-	-	TRBV5-1	TRBJ2-3	CASSSPSGEYGDTQYF	TGCGCCAGCAGTTCCCCATCGGGAGAGTATGGAGATACGCAGTATTTT
-	-	TRBV9	TRBJ2-7	CASSVGAGNYEQYF	TGTGCCAGCAGCGTAGGGGCAGGGAACTACGAGCAGTACTTC
-	-	TRBV2	TRBJ2-7	CASSKDYEQYF	TGTGCCAGCAGCAAGGACTACGAGCAGTACTTC